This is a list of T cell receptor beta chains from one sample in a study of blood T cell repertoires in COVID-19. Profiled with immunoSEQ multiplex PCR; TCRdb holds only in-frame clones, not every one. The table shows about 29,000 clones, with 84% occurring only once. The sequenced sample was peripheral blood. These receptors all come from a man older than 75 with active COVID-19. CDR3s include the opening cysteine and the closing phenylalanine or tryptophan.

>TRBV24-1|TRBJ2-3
CATSSGGGTDTQYF
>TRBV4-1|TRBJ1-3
CASSQERGYSSGNTIYF
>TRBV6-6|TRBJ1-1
CASIAGRTRTEAFF
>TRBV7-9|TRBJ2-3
CASSFGTSDTDTQYF
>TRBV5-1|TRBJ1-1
CASSITTGGSTEAFF
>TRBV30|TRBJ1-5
CAWSQGQGTKAFQPQHF
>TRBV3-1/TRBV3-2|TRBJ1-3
CASSQGGVRNTIYF
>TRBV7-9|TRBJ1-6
CASSLDGSYNSPLHF
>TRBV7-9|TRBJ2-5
CASSLPAGGLETQYF
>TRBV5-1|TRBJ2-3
CASTPGWGQGTDTQYF
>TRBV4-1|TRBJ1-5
CASSQAPFRGRGQPQHF
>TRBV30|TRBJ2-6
CARGTGASGANVLTF
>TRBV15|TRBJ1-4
CATSRAPTNEKLFF
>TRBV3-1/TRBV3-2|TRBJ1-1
CASSQTGFWTEAFF
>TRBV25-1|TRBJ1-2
CASSSTIRGSSGYTF
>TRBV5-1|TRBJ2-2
CASSAGGPGELFF
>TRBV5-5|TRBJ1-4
CASSWGANEKLFF
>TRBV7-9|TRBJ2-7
CASSLDLSPGAYEQYF
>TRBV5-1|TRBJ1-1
CASSLQDYAEAFF
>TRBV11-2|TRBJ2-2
CASSLGGFTGELFF
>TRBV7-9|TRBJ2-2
CASSPYGTSGGNTGELFF
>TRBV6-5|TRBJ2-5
CASSYGALQGSETQYF
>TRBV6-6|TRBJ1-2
CASSQGYENYGYTF
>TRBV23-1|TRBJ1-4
CASSPLRPEKLFF
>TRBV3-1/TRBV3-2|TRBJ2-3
CASSPGTVTDTQYF
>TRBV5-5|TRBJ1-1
CASSPSPTAEGAFF
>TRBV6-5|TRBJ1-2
CASRGGGDPGGYTF
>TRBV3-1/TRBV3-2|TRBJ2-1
CASSHSRTSRYNEQFF